Listed below are T cell receptor beta chains from one sample, sequenced in a study of CD8 T cells in ankylosing spondylitis. Using its own MiXCR run on the 5' RACE reads, TCRdb lists one record per CDR3 protein. The sample has around 330,000 distinct CDR3 sequences; around 10% are singletons. Source material: blood, either unsorted or a sorted T cell fraction (not recorded which). Every receptor here comes from a female donor with ankylosing spondylitis or in good health (not recorded which). CDR3s leave out the opening cysteine and the closing phenylalanine or tryptophan. D genes are given only for firm matches.

V	J	D	CDR3
TRBV5-1	TRBJ2-1	NA	ASSSGLDEQF
TRBV12-3/TRBV12-4	TRBJ2-2	NA	ASIPKGGTPAAGELF
TRBV11-2	TRBJ1-6	NA	ASSLRWQLKSSYNSPLH
TRBV4-2	TRBJ2-1	NA	ASSQDQWTVNEQF
TRBV7-9	TRBJ2-7	NA	ASSPAFHEQY
TRBV5-1	TRBJ2-1	NA	ASSFGDSSYNEQF
TRBV5-4	TRBJ2-6	NA	ASSLDGTPRGSGANVPT
TRBV7-9	TRBJ2-7	NA	ASSLGLWAGSYEQY
TRBV20-1	TRBJ2-1	NA	SALNPQSYNEQF
TRBV9	TRBJ2-7	TRBD1	ASSGGTGYEQY
TRBV29-1	TRBJ2-7	TRBD2	SVVRASGPYEQY
TRBV10-1	TRBJ2-1	NA	ASSDQVREQF
TRBV7-8	TRBJ2-3	TRBD2	ASRSREGLGATQY
TRBV28	TRBJ1-2	TRBD1	ATNLQGKANYGYT
TRBV20-1	TRBJ2-1	TRBD2	SAKAGTTTYNEQF
TRBV7-2	TRBJ2-7	NA	ASSLAFGSSSYEQY
TRBV9	TRBJ2-3	TRBD2	ASSPQDSGGAQADTQY
TRBV29-1	TRBJ2-1	TRBD2	SVEDGGGSYNEQF
TRBV20-1	TRBJ1-5	NA	SARRDVDQPQH
TRBV11-2	TRBJ1-1	NA	ASSFSSSPREAF
TRBV27	TRBJ2-1	TRBD1	ASSFGQGGYNEQF
TRBV5-1	TRBJ2-1	TRBD1	ASSFDNRGFSYNEQF
TRBV5-1	TRBJ1-2	NA	ASSFTGQYGYT